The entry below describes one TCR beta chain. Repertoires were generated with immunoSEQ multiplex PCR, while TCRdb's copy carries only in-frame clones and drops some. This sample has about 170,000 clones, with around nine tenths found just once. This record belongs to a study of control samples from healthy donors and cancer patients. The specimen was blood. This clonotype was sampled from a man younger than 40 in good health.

The CDR3 DNA is TGCGCCAGCAGCCAACAAGCGGGACAGGGCATATTAGAGACCCAGTACTTC. Its translation is CASSQQAGQGILETQYF. The chain is built from TRBV4-1 and TRBJ2-5; 9 bases are shared with TRBD1. The CDR3 runs 17 residues. The trim removed 2 bases at V and 4 bases at J, leaving 11 bases unmatched. Germline values: CDR1 MGHRA, CDR2 YSYEKL.